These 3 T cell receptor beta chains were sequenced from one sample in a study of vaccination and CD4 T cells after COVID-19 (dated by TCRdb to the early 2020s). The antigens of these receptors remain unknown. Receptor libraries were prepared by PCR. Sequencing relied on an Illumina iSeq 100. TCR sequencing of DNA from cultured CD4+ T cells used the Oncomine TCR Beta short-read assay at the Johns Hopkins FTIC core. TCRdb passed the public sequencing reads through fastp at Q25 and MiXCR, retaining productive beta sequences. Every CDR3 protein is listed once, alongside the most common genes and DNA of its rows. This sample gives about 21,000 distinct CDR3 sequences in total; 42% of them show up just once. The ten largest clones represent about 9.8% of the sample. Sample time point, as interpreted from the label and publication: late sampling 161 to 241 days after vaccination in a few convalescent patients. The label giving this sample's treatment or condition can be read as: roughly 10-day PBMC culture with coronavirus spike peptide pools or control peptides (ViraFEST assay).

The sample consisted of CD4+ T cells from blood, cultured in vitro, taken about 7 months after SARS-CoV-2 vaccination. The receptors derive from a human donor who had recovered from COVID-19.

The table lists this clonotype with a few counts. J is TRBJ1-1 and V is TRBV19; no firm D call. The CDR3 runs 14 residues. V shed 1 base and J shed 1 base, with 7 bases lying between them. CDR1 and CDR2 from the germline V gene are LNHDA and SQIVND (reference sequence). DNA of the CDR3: TGTGCCAGTAGTATAGTTTGGCGGAACACTGAAGCTTTCTTT. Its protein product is CASSIVWRNTEAFF. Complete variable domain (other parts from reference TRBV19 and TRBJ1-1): DGGITQSPKYLFRKEGQNVTLSCEQNLNHDAMYWYRQDPGQGLRLIYYSQIVNDFQKGDIAEGYSVSREKKESFPLTVTSAQKNPTAFYLCASSIVWRNTEAFFGQGTRLTVV.

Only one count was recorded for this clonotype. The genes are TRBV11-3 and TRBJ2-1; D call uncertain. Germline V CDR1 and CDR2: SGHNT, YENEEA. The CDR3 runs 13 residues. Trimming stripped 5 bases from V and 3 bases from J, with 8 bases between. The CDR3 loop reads CASSKGYYNEQFF. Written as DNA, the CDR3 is TGTGCCAGCAGCAAGGGTTACTACAATGAGCAGTTCTTC.

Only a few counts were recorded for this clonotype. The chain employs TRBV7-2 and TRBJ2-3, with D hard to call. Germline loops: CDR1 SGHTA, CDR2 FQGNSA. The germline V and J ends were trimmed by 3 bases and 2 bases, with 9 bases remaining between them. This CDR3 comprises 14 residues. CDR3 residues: CASSFMGTTDTQYF. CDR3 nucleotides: TGTGCCAGCAGCTTCATGGGAACCACAGATACGCAGTATTTT.